Below are 26 T cell receptor beta chains sequenced from a single sample in a study of shared clonotypes between healthy human individuals. Profiled with immunoSEQ multiplex PCR; TCRdb holds only in-frame clones, not every one. The table has some 2.3 million clones, 93% seen once. The specimen sequenced was naive CD4+ T cells from PBMCs. Subset in this sample: CD45RA+ positively selected. Every receptor here comes from a man younger than 35 in good health. Some clones in this sample may be carry-over from other donors' samples.

Remarks on this clone: Other DNA sequences in this sample translate to the same CDR3. The chain joins TRBV5-1 to TRBJ2-3; TRBD2 agrees at 14 bases. This CDR3 region has 16 residues. From germline, CDR1 is SGHRS and CDR2 YFSETQ. Trimming at V came to 4 bases and at J to 4 bases, leaving 5 bases not matched to a gene. This chain's CDR3 is CASSRGLAGEPDTQYF. The CDR3 coding sequence is TGCGCCAGCAGCCGGGGACTAGCGGGGGAACCAGATACGCAGTATTTT.

This clone has a single count. V and J are TRBV6-5 and TRBJ2-7; a possible D gene is TRBD2 (5 bases). This CDR3 spans 15 amino acids. Germline CDR1 and CDR2: MNHEY and SVGAGI. V was cut by 0 bases and J by 7 bases, with 16 bases left in between. CDR3 sequence: CASSYSRTLVGEQYF. The CDR3 DNA is TGTGCCAGCAGTTACTCGCGGACTCTGGTGGGGGAGCAGTACTTC.

This clone has only one observation. The genes are TRBV6-1 and TRBJ1-6; 7 bases line up with TRBD1. The J segment lost 6 bases and the V segment lost 6 bases, leaving 2 bases of the junction unmatched. Germline CDR1 is MNHNS and CDR2 is SASEGT. The CDR3 runs to 13 residues. This CDR3 is CASRTGFNSPLHF. The CDR3, as DNA: TGTGCCAGCAGGACAGGGTTTAATTCACCCCTCCACTTT.

This clone appeared once. V gene TRBV7-7 combines with J gene TRBJ2-7; 7 nucleotides agree with TRBD2. CDR1 is SSHAT, CDR2 FNYEAQ, per germline (reference sequence). The CDR3 spans 16 residues. The V gene end was trimmed by 5 bases and the J gene end by 2 bases; junction bases not matched to a gene: 12. The CDR3 loop reads CASSPSLTSSTYEQYF. The CDR3 DNA follows: TGTGCCAGCAGCCCCTCGCTGACTAGCTCAACCTACGAGCAGTACTTC.

The rearrangement joins TRBV5-1 to TRBJ2-7, with 10 positions matching TRBD2. With 0 bases clipped from V and 2 bases from J, the junction kept 5 bases outside the gene matches. This CDR3 comprises 16 residues. Germline V lookup: CDR1 SGHRS, CDR2 YFSETQ. CDR3 sequence: CASSLGLAGEPYEQYF. Here the CDR3 DNA reads TGCGCCAGCAGCTTGGGGCTAGCGGGAGAACCCTACGAGCAGTACTTC.

Comments on this clone: Other DNA sequences in the same sample also yield this CDR3. The chain couples TRBV5-1 to TRBJ1-1; 7 bases are a match to TRBD1. CDR3 length equals 15 residues. J lost 1 base, V lost 2 bases, and 5 bases had no gene match. Germline-derived CDR1 and CDR2 are SGHRS and YFSETQ. The CDR3 sequence is CASSLWTGPNTEAFF. The CDR3 DNA sequence: TGCGCCAGCAGCTTATGGACAGGCCCGAACACTGAAGCTTTCTTT.

This rearrangement joins TRBV5-8 to TRBJ1-4; D is ambiguous. Trimming removed 0 bases from V and 0 bases from J, with 6 bases in between. This CDR3 spans 15 amino acids. The V gene's germline CDR1 is SGHTS and CDR2 YDEGEE. CDR3 coding DNA: TGTGCCAGCAGCTTGGGTGAGACAACTAATGAAAAACTGTTTTTT. Its translation: CASSLGETTNEKLFF.

The CDR3 reads CASSEAGISGNTIYF. The DNA for the CDR3 is TGTGCCAGCAGTGAAGCAGGGATCTCTGGAAACACCATATATTTT. V and J are TRBV6-1 and TRBJ1-3; D gene unclear. The V gene lost 0 bases and the J gene lost 0 bases, with 6 bases spanning the gap. Germline V lookup: CDR1 MNHNS, CDR2 SASEGT. CDR3 length: 15 amino acids.

The count of this clone is one. V is TRBV7-6 and J is TRBJ1-6, with D tentatively TRBD1 (5 bases). Germline lookup yields CDR1 SGHVS and CDR2 FNYEAQ. The CDR3 is 19 residues long. V was clipped by 1 base and J by 4 bases, with 20 bases between them. The CDR3, as DNA: TGTGCCAGCAGCTTAGTGGCGGCCCGACAGCGGGCGTATAATTCACCCCTCCACTTT. Its translation is CASSLVAARQRAYNSPLHF.

A note on this clone: Other DNA sequences in the sample encode the same CDR3. V gene TRBV18 combines with J gene TRBJ2-5, with 8 bases lining up with TRBD1. Germline trimming cut 3 bases from V and 2 bases from J; bases unmatched to any gene: 2. The CDR3 has 14 amino acids. Per the germline V gene, CDR1 is KGHSH and CDR2 is LQKENI. The CDR3 sequence is CASSPDRGQETQYF. CDR3 nucleotides: TGTGCCAGCTCACCTGACAGGGGTCAAGAGACCCAGTACTTC. The entire variable domain, with the rest obtained from reference TRBV18 and TRBJ2-5, is as follows: NAGVMQNPRHLVRRRGQEARLRCSPMKGHSHVYWYRQLPEEGLKFMVYLQKENIIDESGMPKERFSAEFPKEGPSILRIQQVVRGDSAAYFCASSPDRGQETQYFGPGTRLLVL.

This chain uses TRBV9 with TRBJ2-3, with 9 bases that match TRBD2. J gave up 0 bases and V 3 bases, and 8 bases lay outside the gene matches. The CDR3 runs to 17 residues. The germline CDR1 and CDR2 sequences are SGDLS and YYNGEE. The chain's CDR3 is CASSASGTRSSTDTQYF. CDR3 nucleotide sequence: TGTGCCAGCAGCGCTAGCGGGACCCGATCAAGCACAGATACGCAGTATTTT.

V usage is TRBV2 and J usage is TRBJ1-1; D is unclear. The V and J ends lost 5 bases and 1 base respectively, with 11 bases between them. Germline V gene data show CDR1 as SNHLY and CDR2 as FYNNEI. The CDR3 consists of 14 residues. The CDR3 nucleotides are TGTGCCAGCAGTCAGACCCGGGGGAACACTGAAGCTTTCTTT. This codes for CASSQTRGNTEAFF.

The chain joins TRBV6-5 to TRBJ2-5, with 9 bases identical to TRBD1. Trimming removed 5 bases from V and 5 bases from J; junction bases left unmatched: 9. This CDR3 contains 15 residues. CDR1 and CDR2 from the germline V gene are MNHEY and SVGAGI. CDR3 region: CASSPPGQGVETQYF. The CDR3 bases are TGTGCCAGCAGTCCCCCGGGACAGGGAGTTGAGACCCAGTACTTC.

This rearrangement joins TRBV6-5 to TRBJ2-1; D might be TRBD2 (5 bases). With 7 bases removed from V and 9 bases from J, the gap between germline ends came to 22 bases. This CDR3 is 15 amino acids long. Germline V gives CDR1 MNHEY, CDR2 SVGAGI. CDR3 loop: CASTSPGSGGGEQFF. The CDR3 coding sequence is TGTGCCAGCACCTCTCCGGGATCTGGTGGCGGTGAGCAGTTCTTC.

CDR3 nucleotides: TGTGCCAGCAGCTCCAATCCAGGGGGCACCGGGGAGCTGTTTTTT. As protein: CASSSNPGGTGELFF. The chain joins TRBV7-3 to TRBJ2-2, with TRBD1 identical over 7 bases. V dropped 4 bases and J dropped 4; count of bases not matched to a gene: 6. The CDR3 extends over 15 amino acids. Germline lookup yields CDR1 SGHTA and CDR2 FQGTGA.

This clone was seen more than once but under ten times. The rearrangement joins TRBV7-8 to TRBJ2-1, with a possible D match to TRBD1 (6 bases). V lost 0 bases and J 4 bases, leaving 7 bases between the germline ends. Germline assignment: CDR1 SGHVS and CDR2 FQNEAQ. The CDR3 contains 14 residues. The CDR3 DNA reads TGTGCCAGCAGCTTAGCGACAGGTTACAATGAGCAGTTCTTC. It specifies CASSLATGYNEQFF.

The CDR3 DNA follows: TGTGCCAGCGGCCCCGGGTGGTTTCACCAGGGCACAGATACGCAGTATTTT. Protein sequence: CASGPGWFHQGTDTQYF. The chain employs TRBV7-9 and TRBJ2-3; D is unresolved. Germline assignment: CDR1 SEHNR and CDR2 FQNEAQ (reference sequence). Trimming stripped 8 bases from V and 1 base from J, with 22 bases between. This CDR3 region has 17 residues.

The gene calls are TRBV5-1 and TRBJ2-5, with D tentatively TRBD2 (5 bases). Between the trimmed V and J ends, which lost 6 bases and 1 base, there was a span of 10 bases. From germline, CDR1 is SGHRS and CDR2 YFSETQ. CDR3 length: 13 amino acids. The CDR3, as DNA: TGCGCCAGCATGAGCGGAGGCCAAGAGACCCAGTACTTC. Encoded protein: CASMSGGQETQYF.

The V and J genes are TRBV28 and TRBJ1-2; D is undetermined. Trimming stripped 5 bases from V and 8 bases from J, with 15 bases between. The CDR3 has 13 amino acids. Per the germline V gene, CDR1 is MDHEN and CDR2 is SYDVKM. CDR3 sequence (DNA): TGTGCCAGCAGTACCCGGACGGTTCTCGGCTACACCTTC. Translating gives CASSTRTVLGYTF.

Regarding this clone: This sample also contains other DNA sequences that code for the same CDR3. The V gene is TRBV30, the J gene TRBJ2-3; D is unresolved. The CDR3 spans 11 residues. Germline lookup yields CDR1 GTSNPN and CDR2 SVGIG (reference sequence). V was cut by 0 bases and J by 4 bases, with 2 bases left in between. The CDR3 spells CAWSVSDTQYF. CDR3 nucleotide sequence: TGTGCCTGGAGTGTGTCAGATACGCAGTATTTT.

J is TRBJ2-7 and V is TRBV7-8; D gene ambiguous. The length of the CDR3 is 17 residues. CDR1 and CDR2 from the germline V gene are SGHVS and FQNEAQ. The germline V and J ends were trimmed by 3 bases and 0 bases, with 18 bases remaining between them. DNA of the CDR3: TGTGCCAGCAGCTTTCCCCGACTGCTTATGAGCTCCTACGAGCAGTACTTC. Translating it yields CASSFPRLLMSSYEQYF.

J is TRBJ2-1 and V is TRBV2; 12 bases match TRBD2. Germline CDR1 and CDR2: SNHLY and FYNNEI. With 6 bases clipped from V and 4 bases from J, the junction kept 7 bases outside the gene matches. The CDR3 totals 16 residues. CDR3 loop: CASSPLGLAGYNEQFF. CDR3 sequence (DNA): TGTGCCAGCAGCCCACTAGGACTAGCGGGGTACAATGAGCAGTTCTTC.

The table lists this clone with a count of one. This rearrangement joins TRBV6-6 to TRBJ2-4, with 8 bases lining up with TRBD1. Unmatched junction bases numbered 7, after V lost 4 bases and J lost 5 bases. Germline CDR1 is MNHNY and CDR2 is SVGAGI (reference sequence). The CDR3 runs to 15 residues. Written as DNA, the CDR3 is TGTGCCAGCAGTTCTACGGACAGGGCCCAAAACATTCAGTACTTC. Translation: CASSSTDRAQNIQYF.

CDR3 in amino acids: CSGREETQYF. The CDR3 DNA reads as TGCAGCGGGAGAGAAGAGACCCAGTACTTC. V gene TRBV29-1 combines with J gene TRBJ2-5; D unresolved. The CDR3 runs 10 residues. Germline values: CDR1 SQVTM, CDR2 ANQGSEA. Trimming took 7 bases from V and 3 from J, leaving 6 bases between them.

The chain uses TRBV4-3 and TRBJ2-7; D perhaps matches TRBD2 (6 bases). The V end lost 5 bases, the J end lost 6 bases, and 14 bases lay between the germline ends. In germline, CDR1 is LGHNA, CDR2 YSLEER. This CDR3 spans 13 amino acids. This CDR3 is CASSSGTRLEQYF. The CDR3 nucleotides read TGCGCCAGCAGCTCCGGGACTCGGCTCGAGCAGTACTTC.

The J gene is TRBJ1-1, the V gene TRBV28, with 7 bases aligning to TRBD1. Germline V gives CDR1 MDHEN, CDR2 SYDVKM. This CDR3 has 15 residues. J was trimmed by 3 bases and V by 8 bases; bases with no gene match: 12. The CDR3 sequence: CASEGAENGDTEAFF. The CDR3 DNA reads as TGTGCCAGCGAGGGGGCGGAGAACGGGGACACTGAAGCTTTCTTT.